These T cell receptor beta chains were read from a single sample in a study of CD8+CD57+ T cells in acquired aplastic anemia. One entry per CDR3 protein results from TCRdb running MiXCR on the reads. The table shows 100,000 to 130,000 distinct CDR3 sequences, with around 50% occurring only once. Sequenced input: sorted CD4+, CD8+, or CD8+CD57+ T cells (not recorded which) from PBMCs. The receptors were sampled from a human donor in good health, serving as a control. CDR3s include the opening cysteine and the closing phenylalanine or tryptophan. The D gene is left open where the match is weak. Part of the rows lack a size; the others show once, few, many or a class for expanded clones.

abundance,j_gene,len,v_gene,d_gene,CDR3aa,CDR3nt
once,TRBJ1-5,15,TRBV7-9,TRBD1,CASSQGGQGNQPQHF,TGTGCCAGCAGCCAGGGGGGACAGGGCAATCAGCCCCAGCATTTT
few,TRBJ1-5,15,TRBV4-3,-,CASSQDGLGRQPQHF,TGCGCCAGCAGCCAAGATGGATTAGGACGTCAGCCCCAGCATTTT
-,TRBJ1-2,14,TRBV2,-,CASSDSIGWYGYTF,TGTGCCAGCAGTGATAGTATCGGTTGGTATGGCTACACCTTC
-,TRBJ2-3,15,TRBV14,-,CASSPGGLSTDTQYF,TGTGCCAGCAGTCCAGGGGGGCTTAGCACAGATACGCAGTATTTT
-,TRBJ1-2,14,TRBV19,-,CASSIGTANYGYTF,TGTGCCAGTAGTATAGGGACAGCAAACTATGGCTACACCTTC
-,TRBJ2-7,14,TRBV4-1,TRBD1,CASSQVSGGYEQYF,TGCGCCAGCAGCCAAGTATCAGGGGGCTACGAGCAGTACTTC
-,TRBJ2-6,15,TRBV5-1,-,CASKIQGSGANVLTF,TGCGCCAGCAAGATTCAAGGTTCCGGGGCCAACGTCCTGACTTTC
-,TRBJ2-7,13,TRBV19,-,CASSMGPSYEQYF,TGTGCCAGTAGTATGGGACCGTCCTACGAGCAGTACTTC
once,TRBJ1-5,15,TRBV7-9,-,CASSLLRVSNQPQHF,TGTGCCAGCAGCCTTCTGAGGGTGAGCAATCAGCCCCAGCATTTT
-,TRBJ1-2,14,TRBV19,TRBD1,CASSIQQGAGGYTF,TGTGCCAGTAGTATCCAGCAGGGGGCTGGCGGCTACACCTTC
-,TRBJ2-7,12,TRBV15,-,CATSYQEYEQYF,TGTGCCACCAGTTATCAGGAGTACGAGCAGTACTTC
-,TRBJ1-1,11,TRBV29-1,-,CSVAEQGTAFF,TGCAGCGTGGCGGAGCAGGGTACAGCTTTCTTT
-,TRBJ1-2,15,TRBV9,TRBD1,CASSARQGWNYGYTF,TGTGCCAGCAGCGCAAGACAGGGTTGGAACTATGGCTACACCTTC
few,TRBJ1-2,18,TRBV16,-,CASSQSLGPRDGNYGYTF,TGTGCCAGCAGCCAGTCACTTGGCCCCCGGGACGGGAACTATGGCTACACCTTC
-,TRBJ2-7,14,TRBV10-3,TRBD1,CASTEPGQLHEQYF,TGTGCCAGCACCGAACCGGGACAGCTCCACGAGCAGTACTTC
few,TRBJ2-7,16,TRBV10-3,TRBD1,CAISEPNRDREYEQHF,TGTGCCATCAGTGAACCAAACCGGGACAGGGAGTACGAGCAGCACTTC
many,TRBJ2-7,17,TRBV6-1,TRBD2,CASMEETSGGSAYEQYF,TGTGCCAGCATGGAGGAGACTAGCGGGGGGTCCGCCTACGAGCAGTACTTC
-,TRBJ1-5,16,TRBV6-2/TRBV6-3,-,CASSYAQRWRNQPQHF,TGTGCCAGCAGTTACGCGCAGCGATGGCGCAATCAGCCCCAGCATTTT
many,TRBJ1-1,15,TRBV9,-,CASSGSGLTNTEAFF,TGTGCCAGCAGCGGGTCCGGACTGACGAACACTGAAGCTTTCTTT
-,TRBJ1-1,14,TRBV19,-,CASSTVQGSTEAFF,TGTGCCAGTAGTACGGTACAGGGTTCCACTGAAGCTTTCTTT
-,TRBJ2-3,15,TRBV5-1,-,CASTYGSEGTDTQYF,TGCGCCAGCACATACGGGAGTGAGGGCACAGATACGCAGTATTTT
-,TRBJ1-1,14,TRBV19,-,CASSEGRRNTEAFF,TGTGCCAGTAGTGAGGGACGGAGGAACACTGAAGCTTTCTTT